Described below is a single T cell receptor beta chain sequence and its context. The data derive from a study of monozygotic twins with inflammatory bowel disease. Researchers collected more than 2 ml of blood per donor. Looked up from germline, CDR1 is SNHLY and CDR2 is FYNNEI. This CDR3 comprises 13 residues. From its re-call of the 5' RACE reads, TCRdb lists each CDR3 protein once, without DNA. The sample includes 400,000 or so distinct CDR3 sequences. The chain carries TRBV2 and TRBJ2-7; TCRdb returns TRBD1, unconfirmable since there is no DNA. The sequencing sample was made of blood. The TCR comes from a human donor with ulcerative colitis or Crohn's disease, or a healthy co-twin of an affected twin (not recorded which). The CDR3 loop is CASTSTGAGEQYF.